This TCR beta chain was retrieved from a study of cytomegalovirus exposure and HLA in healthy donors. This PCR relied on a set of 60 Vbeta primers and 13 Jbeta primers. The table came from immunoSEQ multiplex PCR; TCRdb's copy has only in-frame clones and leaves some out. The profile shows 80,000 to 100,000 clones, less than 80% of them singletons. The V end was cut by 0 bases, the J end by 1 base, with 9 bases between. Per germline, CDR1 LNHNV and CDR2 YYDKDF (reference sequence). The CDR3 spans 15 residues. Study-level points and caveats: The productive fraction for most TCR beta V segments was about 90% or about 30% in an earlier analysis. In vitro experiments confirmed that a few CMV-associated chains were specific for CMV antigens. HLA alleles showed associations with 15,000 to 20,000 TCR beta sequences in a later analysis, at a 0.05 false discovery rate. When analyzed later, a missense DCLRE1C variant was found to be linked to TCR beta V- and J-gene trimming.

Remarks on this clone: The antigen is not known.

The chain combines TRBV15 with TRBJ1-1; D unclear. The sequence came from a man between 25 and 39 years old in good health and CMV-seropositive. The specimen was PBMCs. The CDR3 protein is CATSRDGRENTEAFF. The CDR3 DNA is TGTGCCACCAGCAGAGATGGGCGGGAGAACACTGAAGCTTTCTTT.